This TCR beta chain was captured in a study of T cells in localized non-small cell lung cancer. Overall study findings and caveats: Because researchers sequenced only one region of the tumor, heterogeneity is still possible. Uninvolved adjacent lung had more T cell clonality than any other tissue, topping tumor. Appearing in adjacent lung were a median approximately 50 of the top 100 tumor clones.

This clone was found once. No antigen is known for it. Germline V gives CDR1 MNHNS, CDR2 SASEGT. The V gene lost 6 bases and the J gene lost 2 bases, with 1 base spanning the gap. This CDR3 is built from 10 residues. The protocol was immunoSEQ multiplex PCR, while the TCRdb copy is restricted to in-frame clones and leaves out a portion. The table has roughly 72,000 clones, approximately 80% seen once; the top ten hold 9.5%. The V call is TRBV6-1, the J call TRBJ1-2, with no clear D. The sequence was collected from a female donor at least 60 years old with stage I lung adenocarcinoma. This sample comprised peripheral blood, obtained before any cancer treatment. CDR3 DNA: TGTGCCAGCAGAAACTATGGCTACACCTTC. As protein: CASRNYGYTF.